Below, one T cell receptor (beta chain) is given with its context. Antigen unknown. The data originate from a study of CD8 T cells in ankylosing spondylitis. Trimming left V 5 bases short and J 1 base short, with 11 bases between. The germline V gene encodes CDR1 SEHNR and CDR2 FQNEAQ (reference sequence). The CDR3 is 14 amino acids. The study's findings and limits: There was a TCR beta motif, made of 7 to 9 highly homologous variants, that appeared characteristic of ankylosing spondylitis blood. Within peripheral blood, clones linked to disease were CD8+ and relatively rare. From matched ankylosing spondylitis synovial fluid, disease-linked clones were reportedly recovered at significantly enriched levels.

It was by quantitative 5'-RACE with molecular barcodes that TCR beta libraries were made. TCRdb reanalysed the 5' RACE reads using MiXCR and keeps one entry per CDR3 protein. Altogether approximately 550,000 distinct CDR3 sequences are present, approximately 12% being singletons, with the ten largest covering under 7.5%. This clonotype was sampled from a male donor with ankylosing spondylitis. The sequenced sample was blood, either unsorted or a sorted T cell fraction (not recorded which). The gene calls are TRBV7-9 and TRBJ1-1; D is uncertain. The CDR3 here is CASSPLVGNTEAFF. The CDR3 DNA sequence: TGTGCCAGCAGCCCACTAGTGGGGAACACTGAAGCTTTCTTT.